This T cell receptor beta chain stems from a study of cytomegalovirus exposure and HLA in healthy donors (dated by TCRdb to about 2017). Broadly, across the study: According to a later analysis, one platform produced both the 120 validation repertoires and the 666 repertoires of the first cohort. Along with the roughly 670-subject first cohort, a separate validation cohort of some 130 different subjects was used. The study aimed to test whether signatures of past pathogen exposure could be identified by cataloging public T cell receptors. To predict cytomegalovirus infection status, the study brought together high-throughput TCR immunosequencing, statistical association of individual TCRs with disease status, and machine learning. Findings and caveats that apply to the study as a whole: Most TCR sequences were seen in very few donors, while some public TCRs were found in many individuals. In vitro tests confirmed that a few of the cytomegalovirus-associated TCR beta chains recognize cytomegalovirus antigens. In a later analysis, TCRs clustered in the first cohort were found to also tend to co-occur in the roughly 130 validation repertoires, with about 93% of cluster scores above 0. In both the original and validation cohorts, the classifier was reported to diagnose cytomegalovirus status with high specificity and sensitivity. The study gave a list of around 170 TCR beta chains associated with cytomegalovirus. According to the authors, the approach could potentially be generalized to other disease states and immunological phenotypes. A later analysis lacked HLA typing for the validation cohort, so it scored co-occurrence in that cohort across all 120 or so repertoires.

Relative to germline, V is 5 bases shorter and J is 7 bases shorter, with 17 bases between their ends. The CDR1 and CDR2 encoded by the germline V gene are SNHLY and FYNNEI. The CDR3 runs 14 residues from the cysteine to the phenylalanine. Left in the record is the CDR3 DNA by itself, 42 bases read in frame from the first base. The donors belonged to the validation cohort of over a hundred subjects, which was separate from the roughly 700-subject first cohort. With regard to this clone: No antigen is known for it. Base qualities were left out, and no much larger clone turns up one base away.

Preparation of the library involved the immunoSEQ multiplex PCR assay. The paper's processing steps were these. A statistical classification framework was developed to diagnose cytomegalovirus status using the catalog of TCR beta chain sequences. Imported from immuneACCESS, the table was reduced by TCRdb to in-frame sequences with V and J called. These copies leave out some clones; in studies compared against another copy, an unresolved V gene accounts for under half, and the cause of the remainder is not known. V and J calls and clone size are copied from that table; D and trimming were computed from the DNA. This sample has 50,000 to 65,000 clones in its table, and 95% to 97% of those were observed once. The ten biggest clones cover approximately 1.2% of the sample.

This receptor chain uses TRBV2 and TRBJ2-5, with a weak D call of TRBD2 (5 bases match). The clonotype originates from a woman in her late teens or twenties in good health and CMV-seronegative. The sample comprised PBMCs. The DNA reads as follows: TGTGCCAGCAGTCCACCGGGATCTCCCCTGACCCAGTACTTC. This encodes CASSPPGSPLTQYF.